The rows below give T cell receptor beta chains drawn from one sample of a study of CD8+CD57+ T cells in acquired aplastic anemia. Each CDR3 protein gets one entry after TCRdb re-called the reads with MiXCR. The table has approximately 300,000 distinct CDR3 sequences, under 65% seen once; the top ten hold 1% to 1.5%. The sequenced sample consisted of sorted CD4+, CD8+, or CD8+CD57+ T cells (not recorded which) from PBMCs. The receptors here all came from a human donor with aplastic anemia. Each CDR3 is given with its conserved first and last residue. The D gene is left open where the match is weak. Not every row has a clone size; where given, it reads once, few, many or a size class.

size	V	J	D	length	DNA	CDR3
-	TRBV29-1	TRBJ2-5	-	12	TGCAGCGTTGCTTCAGGTCCCGAGACCCAGTACTTC	CSVASGPETQYF
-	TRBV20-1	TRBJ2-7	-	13	TGCAGTGCTAGCGGAGCCGGGGCCTACGAGCAGTACTTC	CSASGAGAYEQYF
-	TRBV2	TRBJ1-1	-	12	TGTGCCAGAAGGGGACCTGACACTGAAGCTTTCTTT	CARRGPDTEAFF
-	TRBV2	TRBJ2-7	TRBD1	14	TGTGCCAGCAGGAGTGAGAGGGGGCCCTACGAGCAGTACTTC	CASRSERGPYEQYF
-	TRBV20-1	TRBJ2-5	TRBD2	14	TGCAGTGCCAGTAGCGGGGGGGCCGGAGAGACCCAGTACTTC	CSASSGGAGETQYF
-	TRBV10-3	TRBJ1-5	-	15	TGTGCCATCAGTGAGTCGGGGGAACACAATCAGCCCCAGCATTTT	CAISESGEHNQPQHF
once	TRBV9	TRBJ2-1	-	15	TGTGCCAGCAGCGTATTTATGATTAGCGACAATGAGCAGTTCTTC	CASSVFMISDNEQFF
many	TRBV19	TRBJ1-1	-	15	TGTGCCAGTAGTATCGGAACAGGAGCCAACACTGAAGCTTTCTTT	CASSIGTGANTEAFF
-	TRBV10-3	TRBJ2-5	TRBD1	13	TGTGCCATCAGTGAACAGGGGCAAGAGACCCAGTACTTC	CAISEQGQETQYF
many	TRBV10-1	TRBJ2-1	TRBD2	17	TGCGCCAGCAGTGCCCGACCTGGGCTAGCGGGAGTCAATGAGCAGTTCTTC	CASSARPGLAGVNEQFF
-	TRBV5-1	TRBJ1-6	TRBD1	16	TGCGCCAGCAGCTTGATGACAGGGACGTATAATTCACCCCTCCACTTT	CASSLMTGTYNSPLHF
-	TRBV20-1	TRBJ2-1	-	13	TGCAGTGCCACCCGATCCGAGTACAATGAGCAGTTCTTC	CSATRSEYNEQFF
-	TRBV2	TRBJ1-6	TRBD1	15	TGTGCCAGCAGATCCGGACAGGGGCACAGCTCACCCCTCCACTTT	CASRSGQGHSSPLHF
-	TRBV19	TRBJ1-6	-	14	TGTGCCAGTAGTCCAAAGTTATATAATTCACCCCTCCACTTT	CASSPKLYNSPLHF
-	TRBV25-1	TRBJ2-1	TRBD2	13	TGTGCCAGCAACGGACTAGCGGGAGGTTCGCTGTTCTTC	CASNGLAGGSLFF
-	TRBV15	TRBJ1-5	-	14	TGTGCCACCAGCGGCCAAGGCATGAATCAGCCCCAGCATTTT	CATSGQGMNQPQHF
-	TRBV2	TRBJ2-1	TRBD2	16	TGTGCCAGCAGTGCCCGTCTAGCGGCAACCTACAATGAGCAGTTCTTC	CASSARLAATYNEQFF
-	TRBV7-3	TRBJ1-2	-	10	TGTGCCAGCAGCTTAATGGTGTACACCTTC	CASSLMVYTF
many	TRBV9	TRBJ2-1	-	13	TGTGCCAGCAGCGTAGTCGGGAAGAATGAGCAGTTCTTC	CASSVVGKNEQFF
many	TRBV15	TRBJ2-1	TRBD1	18	TGTGCCACCAGCAGGCCAGGGGGTAATCGACAGTACTACAATGAGCAGTTCTTC	CATSRPGGNRQYYNEQFF
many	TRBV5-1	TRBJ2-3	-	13	TGCGCCAGCAGGGCCCGGGAGACAGATACGCAGTATTTT	CASRARETDTQYF
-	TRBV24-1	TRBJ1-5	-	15	TGTGCCACCAGTGATTCCACAAGGAGTAATCAGCCCCAGCATTTT	CATSDSTRSNQPQHF
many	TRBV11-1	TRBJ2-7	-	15	TGTGCCAGCAGCTTAAGTGGCCAGGCGCTATACGAGCAGTACTTC	CASSLSGQALYEQYF
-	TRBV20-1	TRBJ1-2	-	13	TGCAGTGATCAACCACAAGACTTCTATGGCTACACCTTC	CSDQPQDFYGYTF
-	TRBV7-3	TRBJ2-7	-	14	TGTGCCAGCAGCTTACTGGGAAATAACTACGAGCAGTACTTC	CASSLLGNNYEQYF
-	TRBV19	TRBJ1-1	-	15	TGTGCCAGTAGTACAGCCCAGGGTCTTACAACTGAAGCTTTCTTT	CASSTAQGLTTEAFF
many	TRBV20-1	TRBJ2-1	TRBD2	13	TGCAGTGCCTACGGACTAGCCCCTAATGAGCAGTTCTTC	CSAYGLAPNEQFF
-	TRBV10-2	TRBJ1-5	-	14	TGCGCCAGCAGTGAGACCCCGAACGCGCAGCCCCAGCATTTT	CASSETPNAQPQHF
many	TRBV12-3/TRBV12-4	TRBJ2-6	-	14	TGCGCCAGCAGTTTCAGCTCTGGGGCCAACGTCCTGACTTTC	CASSFSSGANVLTF
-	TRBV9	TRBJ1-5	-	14	TGTGCCAGCAGCCCGCTAGATAGCAATCAGCCCCAGCATTTT	CASSPLDSNQPQHF